The present TCR beta chain was sequenced within a study of metastatic and nonmetastatic thyroid tumors (dated by TCRdb to 2020 to 2021). About the investigation overall: For patients with malignant and with benign thyroid disease, the researchers compared repertoires between peripheral blood samples and tumor or nodule tissue samples. Study-level results and caveats: In both blood and tumor samples, malignant tumors were reported to have significantly higher TCR beta diversity than benign nodules.

No treatment had been received by any patient before thyroid surgery. Using T-cell receptor beta sequencing, the study looked back at clinical samples from patients collected from 2012 to 2018. Libraries were prepared through PCR. TCRdb records Illumina HiSeq 4000 as the sequencer. High-throughput sequencing was used to profile the TCR beta-chain CDR3 region of every patient. The authors' pipeline ran thus. The researchers built a classifier to tell apart papillary thyroid cancer patients with distant metastasis, based on CDR3 differences among clinicopathological groups. To measure repertoire diversity the researchers used the Shannon index, while the Morisita-Horn index served to gauge how similar the tumor and blood repertoires were. Through fastp at Q25 and MiXCR, TCRdb rebuilt clones from the public reads, retaining in-frame beta chains. The authors' filters were not applied to this entry. The sample data list tens of thousands of clones, and 20% to 30% of these were observed just once. The top ten clonotypes cover 5% to 6.5% of the sample.

As for this clone: Its antigen target is currently unknown. The record has no base qualities; no much larger clone is one base away.

The germline V gene specifies SGHRS as CDR1 and YFSETQ as CDR2. V drops 0 bases and J drops 8 bases, leaving 8 bases in between. From the cysteine up to the phenylalanine, the CDR3 has a length of 12 residues. CDR3 DNA is the only sequence kept; it has 36 bases, read in frame from the first base. Recombination joined TRBV5-1 with TRBJ1-2, with TRBD1 perhaps the D gene, on 6 matching bases. This TCR derives from a female donor with papillary thyroid cancer or a benign thyroid nodule (not recorded which). Some clones in this sample may be carry-over from other donors' samples. Sequenced input: blood. The nucleotide sequence reads as follows: TGCGCCAGCAGCTTGGGACAGGAAGGCTACACCTTC. Translated, it reads CASSLGQEGYTF.